The 21 T cell receptor beta chains given below trace back to one sample, sequenced in a study of cytomegalovirus exposure and HLA in healthy donors. In the PCR, 60 Vbeta and 13 Jbeta primers were used. TCRdb keeps only in-frame clones here, not all; method: immunoSEQ multiplex PCR. This sample carries 85,000 to 100,000 clones, 64% of them seen once, and the ten largest clones take roughly 3.2%. The sample consisted of PBMCs. Receptors originate from a man aged 55 to 70 in good health and CMV-seronegative.

This clone is a singleton in its sample. The chain uses TRBV11-2 and TRBJ2-3, with a tentative D call TRBD2 (7 bases). The CDR3 extends over 15 amino acids. In germline, CDR1 is SGHAT, CDR2 FQNNGV. V gave up 4 bases and J gave up 10 bases, with 21 bases separating them. CDR3 sequence (DNA): TGTGCCAGCAGCTCCCACCCTTTGGGGGGGCAGGCGCAGTATTTT. This sequence encodes CASSSHPLGGQAQYF.

This clone is a singleton in its sample. The sample carries other DNA sequences with the same CDR3. The V gene is TRBV21-1, the J gene TRBJ1-5; whether TRBD1, the table's D call, matches the DNA was not checked. TRBV21-1 represents a pseudogene. CDR3 length: 16 residues. CDR3: CASSNRDRGRDQPQHF. CDR3 DNA sequence: TGTGCCAGCAGCAACCGGGACAGGGGGCGGGATCAGCCCCAGCATTTT.

The chain links TRBV5-5 to TRBJ2-2, with D tentatively TRBD2 (5 bases). The CDR3 spans 13 residues. Trimming cost V 4 bases and J 5 bases, with 9 bases left between them. CDR1 SGHKS and CDR2 YYEKEE come from the germline V gene (reference sequence). CDR3: CASSPGNTGELFF. CDR3 coding DNA: TGTGCCAGCAGCCCGGGGAATACCGGGGAGCTGTTTTTT.

The table lists this clone with a few counts. This chain connects TRBV7-9 to TRBJ2-3; D possibly corresponds to TRBD1 (7 bases). This CDR3 has 17 amino acids. Germline CDR1 and CDR2: SEHNR and FQNEAQ (reference sequence). Trimming removed 5 bases at V and 4 bases at J, with 22 bases between. CDR3: CASSPRAGQYRADTQYF. The CDR3 DNA sequence: TGTGCCAGCAGCCCCAGGGCGGGACAGTACAGGGCAGATACGCAGTATTTT. The entire variable domain, with the rest obtained from reference TRBV7-9 and TRBJ2-3, is as follows: DTGVSQNPRHKITKRGQNVTFRCDPISEHNRLYWYRQTLGQGPEFLTYFQNEAQLEKSRLLSDRFSAERPKGSFSTLEIQRTEQGDSAMYLCASSPRAGQYRADTQYFGPGTRLTVL.

The DNA for the CDR3 is TGCAGCGTCAAAGGACAGGGCCCCATGAACACTGAAGCTTTCTTT. As protein: CSVKGQGPMNTEAFF. The chain couples TRBV29-1 to TRBJ1-1; 8 bases are a match to TRBD1. Germline V gives CDR1 SQVTM, CDR2 ANQGSEA. The ends lost 6 bases at V and 0 bases at J; junction bases unmatched: 9. This CDR3 has 15 amino acids.

This clone came up a few times. The V call is TRBV5-1, the J call TRBJ2-3, with 8 bases that match TRBD2. Trimming at V came to 4 bases and at J to 5 bases, leaving 12 bases not matched to a gene. In germline, CDR1 is SGHRS, CDR2 YFSETQ. The CDR3 totals 16 residues. CDR3 sequence (DNA): TGCGCCAGCAGCAACAGCGGGGGCCCCGCCCAAGATACGCAGTATTTT. This codes for CASSNSGGPAQDTQYF.

The chain uses TRBV9 and TRBJ2-2, with 7 bases aligning to TRBD2. Germline V gene data show CDR1 as SGDLS and CDR2 as YYNGEE. The CDR3 runs 16 residues. The trim removed 4 bases at V and 7 bases at J, leaving 13 bases unmatched. As DNA, the CDR3 is TGTGCCAGCAGCAAAGTGGGCGGGAGTATCGGCGGGGAGCTGTTTTTT. Protein: CASSKVGGSIGGELFF.

This clone has a handful of counts. The chain carries TRBV30 and TRBJ1-5, with TRBD1 identical over 9 bases. V was pared by 0 bases and J by 0 bases, with 3 bases of the junction left unmatched. The germline CDR1 and CDR2 sequences are GTSNPN and SVGIG (reference sequence). The CDR3 covers 16 residues. CDR3 nucleotide sequence: TGTGCCTGGAGTGTAGGGACAGGGAATAGCAATCAGCCCCAGCATTTT. Its translation is CAWSVGTGNSNQPQHF.

Here the CDR3 reads CASSIPPLAGGTDTQYF. The CDR3 bases are TGTGCCAGTAGTATCCCCCCTCTAGCGGGGGGCACAGATACGCAGTATTTT. The chain has TRBV19 and TRBJ2-3; 10 bases line up with TRBD2. The CDR3 totals 17 residues. From germline, CDR1 is LNHDA and CDR2 SQIVND (reference sequence). J lost 1 base, V lost 3 bases, and 7 bases had no gene match. Supplemented by reference TRBV19 and TRBJ2-3, the full variable domain reads DGGITQSPKYLFRKEGQNVTLSCEQNLNHDAMYWYRQDPGQGLRLIYYSQIVNDFQKGDIAEGYSVSREKKESFPLTVTSAQKNPTAFYLCASSIPPLAGGTDTQYFGPGTRLTVL.

The chain links TRBV7-3 to TRBJ2-2, with 8 positions matching TRBD1. V trimming: 5 bases; J trimming: 0 bases; junction bases outside the gene matches: 5. CDR1 and CDR2 (germline): SGHTA, FQGTGA. The CDR3 length is 16 residues. The CDR3 here is CASSDPGQANTGELFF. DNA for the CDR3: TGTGCCAGCAGCGATCCGGGACAGGCGAACACCGGGGAGCTGTTTTTT. Supplemented by reference TRBV7-3 and TRBJ2-2, the full variable domain reads GAGVSQTPSNKVTEKGKYVELRCDPISGHTALYWYRQSLGQGPEFLIYFQGTGAADDSGLPNDRFFAVRPEGSVSTLKIQRTERGDSAVYLCASSDPGQANTGELFFGEGSRLTVL.

This clone has just a few counts. The CDR3 nucleotides are TGTGCCAGTAGTAACCCAGGGGGTGTGAACTATGGCTACACCTTC. This gives the protein CASSNPGGVNYGYTF. The chain has TRBV19 and TRBJ1-2, with 7 bases matching TRBD1. Trimming removed 4 bases from V and 2 bases from J; junction bases left unmatched: 7. Germline lookup yields CDR1 LNHDA and CDR2 SQIVND (reference sequence). The CDR3 runs 15 residues. The variable domain in full, completed from reference TRBV19 and TRBJ1-2, reads DGGITQSPKYLFRKEGQNVTLSCEQNLNHDAMYWYRQDPGQGLRLIYYSQIVNDFQKGDIAEGYSVSREKKESFPLTVTSAQKNPTAFYLCASSNPGGVNYGYTFGSGTRLTVV.

The chain is built from TRBV11-3 and TRBJ2-1, with 7 bases fitting TRBD2. This CDR3 is 15 amino acids long. The J segment lost 0 bases and the V segment lost 1 base, leaving 0 bases of the junction unmatched. The germline CDR1 and CDR2 sequences are SGHNT and YENEEA. CDR3 DNA: TGTGCCAGCAGCTTAGGCGGGAGCTCCTACAATGAGCAGTTCTTC. It specifies CASSLGGSSYNEQFF.

The CDR3 DNA is TGTGCCAGCAGTGACACTAGCGGGGGGGCAGATACGCAGTATTTT. The encoded protein is CASSDTSGGADTQYF. The chain has TRBV6-4 and TRBJ2-3; 13 positions agree with TRBD2. Germline CDR1 and CDR2: MRHNA and SNTAGT. J lost 4 bases, V lost 2 bases, and 0 bases had no gene match. This CDR3 has 15 amino acids.

In the case of this clone: The sample has other DNA sequences that encode this CDR3 too. The chain uses TRBV14 and TRBJ1-2; D might be TRBD1 (5 bases). Trimming removed 3 bases at V and 8 bases at J, with 16 bases between. The germline gives CDR1 SGHDN, CDR2 FVKESK. The CDR3 spans 14 residues. CDR3 region: CASSQALNPGGYTF. The CDR3 nucleotides read TGTGCCAGCAGCCAGGCACTTAATCCAGGGGGCTACACCTTC.

Judged by abundance, this clone is large. The chain is built from TRBV25-1 and TRBJ2-7, with 7 positions matching TRBD1. The junction had 8 bases not matched to a gene; V was cut back by 1 base and J by 5 bases. Germline values: CDR1 MGHDK, CDR2 SYGVNS. This CDR3 is built from 15 residues. CDR3 sequence reads: CASSESLRGRDEQYF. CDR3 DNA sequence: TGTGCCAGCAGTGAATCCCTAAGGGGGCGCGACGAGCAGTACTTC.

This clone was found once. CDR3 loop: CSAWRAEAFF. CDR3 DNA: TGCAGTGCTTGGAGGGCTGAAGCTTTCTTT. This chain links TRBV20-1 with TRBJ1-1; D gene uncertain. Germline V gives CDR1 DFQATT, CDR2 SNEGSKA (reference sequence). CDR3 length: 10 amino acids. V shed 5 bases and J shed 6 bases, with 7 bases lying between them.

This clone was found once. The chain links TRBV6-6 to TRBJ2-2; tentative D call: TRBD2 (5 bases). V was pared by 7 bases and J by 4 bases, with 10 bases between. Germline CDR1 is MNHNY and CDR2 is SVGAGI (reference sequence). The CDR3 contains 13 residues. CDR3 sequence reads: CASIGLLTGELFF. The CDR3 DNA reads as TGTGCCAGCATTGGACTCCTCACCGGGGAGCTGTTTTTT.

This clone was recorded a few times. The rearrangement joins TRBV28 to TRBJ2-7; D call uncertain. Germline loops: CDR1 MDHEN, CDR2 SYDVKM. The CDR3 has 14 residues. V was shortened by 7 bases and J by 3 bases, with 16 bases between the two germline ends. The CDR3 sequence is CASTTLDGVYEQYF. The CDR3 bases are TGTGCCAGCACCACTCTGGATGGAGTCTACGAGCAGTACTTC.

The V and J genes are TRBV25-1 and TRBJ1-6; no definite D call. The CDR3 consists of 16 residues. Germline V gene data show CDR1 as MGHDK and CDR2 as SYGVNS. V was trimmed by 0 bases and J by 7 bases, leaving 13 bases between them. The CDR3 DNA reads as TGTGCCAGCAGTGAATATCGGGGAACGGGCAATTCACCCCTCCACTTT. Translated: CASSEYRGTGNSPLHF.

J is TRBJ1-4 and V is TRBV12-5; D not resolved. In germline, CDR1 is LGHNT, CDR2 FRNRAP. Trimming removed 4 bases from V and 7 bases from J, with 16 bases in between. CDR3 length: 15 residues. CDR3 nucleotide sequence: TGTGCTAGTGGTTCATTGGGTTATTCAGGTGAAAAACTGTTTTTT. Protein product: CASGSLGYSGEKLFF.

Note on this clone: One junction end disagrees with the germline gene, perhaps due to a read error. Additional DNA sequences in this sample encode the identical CDR3. This chain connects TRBV19 to TRBJ1-1; tentatively, D is TRBD1 (6 bases). Germline CDR1 LNHDA, CDR2 SQIVND (reference sequence). The length of the CDR3 is 14 residues. As DNA, the CDR3 is TGCGCCAGTAGCCACCAGGGGAGGAACACTGAAGCTTTCTTT. It translates to CASSHQGRNTEAFF.